These T cell receptor beta chains were read from a single sample in a study of blood T cell repertoires in COVID-19. Profiled with immunoSEQ multiplex PCR; TCRdb holds only in-frame clones, not every one. The data contain 200,000 to 250,000 clones, more than 75% of them singletons. Specimen: peripheral blood. The origin of the receptors is a man aged 35 to 55 with acute or convalescent COVID-19. The CDR3 runs from the conserved cysteine through the conserved F or W. The D gene is left open where the match is weak. The listing skips clone size in some rows; elsewhere it reads once, few, many or a size class.

V	size	J	D	CDR3	DNA
TRBV6-2/TRBV6-3	NA	TRBJ1-1	NA	CASSYVSGRLNTEAFF	TGTGCCAGCAGTTACGTCTCGGGGAGGCTGAACACTGAAGCTTTCTTT
TRBV15	NA	TRBJ1-5	TRBD1	CATSRVVQGDQPQHF	TGTGCCACCAGCAGAGTTGTGCAGGGGGATCAGCCCCAGCATTTT
TRBV5-8	NA	TRBJ1-1	NA	CASSLWPPPNTEAFF	TGTGCCAGCAGCTTATGGCCGCCTCCGAACACTGAAGCTTTCTTT
TRBV4-1	NA	TRBJ2-1	TRBD1	CASSRPTRGRFNEQFF	TGCGCCAGCAGCCGCCCGACCAGGGGGCGATTCAATGAGCAGTTCTTC
TRBV6-6	NA	TRBJ2-5	TRBD2	CASSQAGAGETQYF	TGTGCCAGCAGCCAAGCGGGGGCGGGGGAGACCCAGTACTTC
TRBV28	NA	TRBJ2-1	TRBD2	CASSPPPWASGENEQFF	TGTGCCAGCAGTCCTCCCCCCTGGGCTAGCGGGGAAAATGAGCAGTTCTTC
TRBV28	NA	TRBJ1-5	NA	CASSNGLPYVPQHF	TGTGCCAGCAGTAATGGGCTGCCGTACGTCCCCCAGCATTTT
TRBV2	NA	TRBJ1-2	NA	CASSEARDTTYTF	TGTGCCAGCAGTGAAGCCCGGGACACTACCTACACCTTC
TRBV5-4	few	TRBJ2-5	NA	CASSLVDKQETQYF	TGTGCCAGCAGCTTGGTGGACAAACAAGAGACCCAGTACTTC
TRBV3-1/TRBV3-2	once	TRBJ2-6	TRBD2	CASSQVGGGAFGANVLTF	TGTGCCAGCAGCCAAGTTGGCGGGGGGGCATTTGGGGCCAACGTCCTGACTTTC
TRBV2	NA	TRBJ1-2	NA	CASSDGQPYGYTF	TGTGCCAGCAGTGATGGGCAGCCCTATGGCTACACCTTC
TRBV7-8	NA	TRBJ2-2	TRBD2	CASSLILAGGTGELFF	TGTGCCAGCAGCTTAATACTAGCGGGGGGAACCGGGGAGCTGTTTTTT
TRBV6-5	NA	TRBJ1-1	TRBD1	CASSYTGTGVGTEAFF	TGTGCCAGCAGTTACACTGGGACAGGGGTCGGCACTGAAGCTTTCTTT
TRBV19	NA	TRBJ1-5	NA	CASSVDRSNQPQHF	TGTGCCAGTAGTGTTGACAGGAGCAATCAGCCCCAGCATTTT
TRBV6-5	NA	TRBJ2-7	NA	CASSYAQGAYEQYF	TGTGCCAGCAGTTACGCCCAGGGTGCCTACGAGCAGTACTTC
TRBV5-1	NA	TRBJ1-5	NA	CASSLMGASNQPQHF	TGCGCCAGCAGCTTGATGGGGGCGAGCAATCAGCCCCAGCATTTT
TRBV6-5	NA	TRBJ2-7	NA	CASSGQFTNEQYF	TGTGCCAGCTCAGGACAGTTTACTAACGAGCAGTACTTC
TRBV9	once	TRBJ2-2	NA	CASSTETGELFF	TGTGCCAGCAGCACAGAAACCGGGGAGCTGTTTTTT
TRBV19	NA	TRBJ1-2	NA	CARGGYGYTF	TGTGCCAGAGGGGGCTATGGCTACACCTTC
TRBV12-5	NA	TRBJ2-3	TRBD2	CASGHGLDSSTDTQYF	TGTGCTAGTGGCCATGGACTAGACTCTAGCACAGATACGCAGTATTTT
TRBV3-1/TRBV3-2	NA	TRBJ2-2	NA	CASSQVPLGGTGELFF	TGTGCCAGCAGCCAAGTCCCACTGGGGGGCACCGGGGAGCTGTTTTTT
TRBV29-1	NA	TRBJ2-7	TRBD2	CSVDREDSPYEQYF	TGCAGCGTTGATCGGGAGGATTCCCCCTACGAGCAGTACTTC
TRBV6-2/TRBV6-3	NA	TRBJ1-2	NA	CASSYSRAGYGYTF	TGTGCCAGCAGTTACTCGCGGGCCGGCTATGGCTACACCTTC
TRBV30	NA	TRBJ2-7	NA	CAWSVTAPYEQYF	TGTGCCTGGAGTGTAACAGCACCCTACGAGCAGTACTTC
TRBV5-4	NA	TRBJ1-6	NA	CASSLEPRGESPLHF	TGTGCCAGCAGCCTGGAACCCAGGGGAGAGTCACCCCTCCACTTT
TRBV6-5	NA	TRBJ2-1	TRBD2	CASSFPGTSFNEQFF	TGTGCCAGCAGTTTCCCCGGGACTAGTTTCAATGAGCAGTTCTTC
TRBV4-2	few	TRBJ1-4	NA	CASSQDGQGGGEKLFF	TGTGCCAGCAGCCAAGATGGGCAGGGCGGTGGTGAAAAACTGTTTTTT
TRBV2	NA	TRBJ1-5	NA	CASNRDNQPQHF	TGTGCCAGCAACAGGGACAATCAGCCCCAGCATTTT
TRBV6-5	NA	TRBJ1-1	TRBD1	CASSSLRGTEAFF	TGTGCCAGCAGCTCCCTCAGGGGGACTGAAGCTTTCTTT
TRBV9	NA	TRBJ2-2	NA	CASSLGESPGELFF	TGTGCCAGCAGCCTCGGGGAATCCCCCGGGGAGCTGTTTTTT
TRBV3-1/TRBV3-2	NA	TRBJ1-6	TRBD1	CASTGQGGTINSPLHF	TGTGCCAGCACGGGACAGGGCGGGACAATTAATTCACCCCTCCACTTT
TRBV19	NA	TRBJ2-6	NA	CASKDLGSGANVLTF	TGTGCCAGTAAGGACTTGGGTTCAGGGGCCAACGTCCTGACTTTC
TRBV7-8	NA	TRBJ1-1	TRBD1	CASSSMTGGRSEAFF	TGTGCCAGCAGCTCTATGACAGGGGGGCGTTCTGAAGCTTTCTTT
TRBV3-1/TRBV3-2	NA	TRBJ1-5	NA	CASSQDTVPQPQHF	TGTGCCAGCAGCCAAGATACTGTCCCCCAGCCCCAGCATTTT
TRBV4-3	NA	TRBJ1-2	NA	CASSQERVRGDYGYTF	TGCGCCAGCAGCCAAGAAAGGGTGCGGGGGGACTATGGCTACACCTTC
TRBV28	NA	TRBJ2-1	TRBD1	CASSLRGQAYNEQFF	TGTGCCAGCAGTTTACGAGGACAGGCCTACAATGAGCAGTTCTTC
TRBV28	once	TRBJ1-1	TRBD1	CASSPGQGSEAFF	TGTGCCAGCAGTCCTGGACAGGGGTCCGAAGCTTTCTTT
TRBV3-1/TRBV3-2	NA	TRBJ1-2	NA	CASSPRAGVYGYTF	TGTGCCAGCAGCCCGAGGGCAGGGGTCTATGGCTACACCTTC
TRBV4-1	NA	TRBJ2-7	NA	CASSQGRATGDEQYF	TGCGCCAGCAGCCAAGGGAGGGCAACGGGAGACGAGCAGTACTTC
TRBV10-3	NA	TRBJ1-1	NA	CAISGQNSNTEAFF	TGTGCCATCAGTGGACAGAATTCGAACACTGAAGCTTTCTTT
TRBV9	NA	TRBJ2-5	NA	CASSKLGASQETQYF	TGTGCCAGCAGTAAACTCGGTGCCTCCCAAGAGACCCAGTACTTC
TRBV2	NA	TRBJ1-2	NA	CASRGDTGYGYTF	TGTGCCAGCAGGGGGGACACCGGCTATGGCTACACCTTC
TRBV7-6	NA	TRBJ2-1	TRBD1	CASSLAPGQGGEQSHNEQFF	TGTGCCAGCAGCTTAGCGCCGGGACAGGGAGGTGAACAATCCCACAATGAGCAGTTCTTC
TRBV19	NA	TRBJ1-6	NA	CASSASGYRSYNSPLHF	TGTGCCAGTAGTGCGTCTGGCTACAGGTCCTATAATTCACCCCTCCACTTT
TRBV9	NA	TRBJ2-7	NA	CASSVGGTPNGEQYF	TGTGCCAGCAGCGTAGGGGGGACACCAAACGGGGAGCAGTACTTC
TRBV18	NA	TRBJ1-1	NA	CASSRQGGETEAFF	TGTGCCAGCTCACGGCAGGGAGGAGAAACTGAAGCTTTCTTT
TRBV12-3/TRBV12-4	NA	TRBJ1-2	NA	CASSLGGPGGYTF	TGTGCCAGCAGTTTAGGGGGGCCTGGCGGCTACACCTTC
TRBV19	NA	TRBJ1-2	NA	CASSKIEGGSSNYGYTF	TGTGCCAGTAGTAAAATCGAGGGCGGGTCCTCTAACTATGGCTACACCTTC
TRBV30	NA	TRBJ1-3	TRBD1	CAWFPGQLGNTIYF	TGTGCCTGGTTTCCGGGACAGTTAGGAAACACCATATATTTT
TRBV5-6	once	TRBJ2-7	NA	CASSYQGTPYEQYF	TGTGCCAGCAGCTACCAGGGGACCCCCTACGAGCAGTACTTC
TRBV4-2	few	TRBJ1-6	TRBD1	CASSQVRAGGAPLHF	TGTGCCAGCAGCCAAGTTAGGGCAGGGGGTGCACCCCTCCACTTT
TRBV10-3	NA	TRBJ1-1	TRBD1	CAITPDRGSINTEAFF	TGTGCCATCACCCCGGACAGGGGCTCAATTAACACTGAAGCTTTCTTT
TRBV2	NA	TRBJ1-2	NA	CASLGGGGTNYGYTF	TGTGCCAGTCTAGGAGGTGGGGGCACTAACTATGGCTACACCTTC
TRBV5-1	NA	TRBJ1-2	NA	CASSLGQTRGYTF	TGCGCCAGCAGCTTGGGACAAACTCGCGGCTACACCTTC
TRBV2	few	TRBJ2-7	TRBD1	CASRPPGGFYEQYF	TGTGCCAGCAGACCCCCAGGGGGTTTCTACGAGCAGTACTTC
TRBV5-4	few	TRBJ1-1	NA	CASGVMTGSTEAFF	TGTGCCAGCGGGGTCATGACGGGAAGCACTGAAGCTTTCTTT
TRBV14	NA	TRBJ1-4	NA	CASSQDLGETNEKLFF	TGTGCCAGCAGCCAAGATCTCGGGGAGACTAATGAAAAACTGTTTTTT
TRBV19	NA	TRBJ1-5	NA	CAGARAENQPQHF	TGTGCCGGGGCCCGGGCAGAAAATCAGCCCCAGCATTTT
TRBV6-5	NA	TRBJ1-1	NA	CASSPRNTEAFF	TGTGCCAGCAGTCCCAGAAACACTGAAGCTTTCTTT